This is a list of T cell receptor beta chains from one sample in a study of blood T cell repertoires in COVID-19. Data came from immunoSEQ multiplex PCR; TCRdb stores just in-frame clones and leaves some out. The sample has roughly 250,000 clones, roughly nine tenths seen once. Sequenced sample: peripheral blood. All receptors come from a woman aged 25 to 39 with COVID-19, enrolled during active disease. CDR3s include the opening cysteine and the closing phenylalanine or tryptophan. The D gene is left open where the match is weak. Size is omitted from some rows. Given values are once, few, many or a class for expanded clones.

j_gene: TRBJ2-7
v_gene: TRBV7-9
abundance: few
d_gene: NA
CDR3aa: CASAGNISYEQYF
CDR3nt: TGTGCCAGCGCGGGAAACATCTCCTACGAGCAGTACTTC

j_gene: TRBJ1-2
v_gene: TRBV5-1
abundance: NA
d_gene: NA
CDR3aa: CASSYKGENYGYTF
CDR3nt: TGCGCCAGCAGCTATAAAGGGGAAAACTATGGCTACACCTTC

j_gene: TRBJ2-1
v_gene: TRBV5-1
abundance: NA
d_gene: TRBD2
CDR3aa: CASSLETSGGGEQFF
CDR3nt: TGCGCCAGCAGCTTGGAAACTAGCGGGGGAGGGGAGCAGTTCTTC

j_gene: TRBJ2-6
v_gene: TRBV5-1
abundance: NA
d_gene: TRBD1
CDR3aa: CASSTLLRDRGTGANVLTF
CDR3nt: TGCGCCAGCAGCACACTCCTACGGGACAGGGGTACAGGGGCCAACGTCCTGACTTTC

j_gene: TRBJ2-1
v_gene: TRBV5-1
abundance: NA
d_gene: TRBD1
CDR3aa: CASSGDRVYTNEQFF
CDR3nt: TGCGCCAGCAGCGGGGACAGGGTGTATACAAATGAGCAGTTCTTC

j_gene: TRBJ1-2
v_gene: TRBV9
abundance: NA
d_gene: NA
CDR3aa: CASSVTGGSSYTF
CDR3nt: TGTGCCAGCAGCGTTACAGGCGGATCAAGCTACACCTTC

j_gene: TRBJ1-1
v_gene: TRBV18
abundance: NA
d_gene: NA
CDR3aa: CASSPSSGIDTEAFF
CDR3nt: TGTGCCAGCTCCCCTTCTTCCGGGATTGACACTGAAGCTTTCTTT

j_gene: TRBJ2-7
v_gene: TRBV11-2
abundance: NA
d_gene: TRBD1
CDR3aa: CASTPTDRVYEQYF
CDR3nt: TGTGCCAGCACCCCGACGGACAGGGTATACGAGCAGTACTTC

j_gene: TRBJ2-6
v_gene: TRBV2
abundance: NA
d_gene: TRBD2
CDR3aa: CASSEARGVVGRLNVLTF
CDR3nt: TGTGCCAGCAGTGAAGCTCGGGGGGTAGTGGGGAGATTGAACGTCCTGACTTTC

j_gene: TRBJ2-5
v_gene: TRBV5-1
abundance: NA
d_gene: NA
CDR3aa: CASSAHQGMSGETQYF
CDR3nt: TGCGCCAGCAGCGCCCACCAGGGAATGAGTGGGGAGACCCAGTACTTC

j_gene: TRBJ2-7
v_gene: TRBV5-1
abundance: NA
d_gene: TRBD1
CDR3aa: CASSLPTGTGRPLSPYEQYF
CDR3nt: TGCGCCAGCAGCTTACCCACCGGGACAGGTCGGCCTTTATCGCCCTACGAGCAGTACTTC

j_gene: TRBJ2-6
v_gene: TRBV27
abundance: NA
d_gene: NA
CDR3aa: CASSLWGISSGANVLTF
CDR3nt: TGTGCCAGCAGTTTATGGGGCATCAGCTCTGGGGCCAACGTCCTGACTTTC

j_gene: TRBJ2-2
v_gene: TRBV5-1
abundance: few
d_gene: NA
CDR3aa: CASSPPLLGGELFF
CDR3nt: TGCGCCAGCAGCCCACCTCTCCTCGGCGGGGAGCTGTTTTTT

j_gene: TRBJ1-5
v_gene: TRBV18
abundance: NA
d_gene: TRBD1
CDR3aa: CASSPRQGAHADSNQPQHF
CDR3nt: TGTGCCAGCTCACCAAGGCAGGGGGCACATGCTGATAGCAATCAGCCCCAGCATTTT

j_gene: TRBJ1-1
v_gene: TRBV5-1
abundance: NA
d_gene: TRBD1
CDR3aa: CASSSTGGEAFF
CDR3nt: TGCGCCAGCAGCTCTACAGGGGGCGAAGCTTTCTTT